This entry is about one T cell receptor beta chain. Per the original methods: Scientists estimated how many nucleated cells there were by amplifying reference gene primers. The method was immunoSEQ multiplex PCR; TCRdb's version includes in-frame clones alone and lacks a portion of them. V and J calls and clone size are given by that table; D and trimming were obtained from the DNA. The top ten clones hold roughly 6% of a sample with more than 250,000 clones, over 80% of them seen once. Enrolled during active infection, Seattle patients were then followed longitudinally. The data stem from a study of blood T cell repertoires in COVID-19. Study overall: In each case, the material was cDNA or gDNA derived from T cells, B-cell-depleted T cells, or PBMCs.

V lost 11 bases and J lost 0, with 7 bases in between. CDR1 and CDR2 (germline): MNHEY, SVGAGI. This CDR3 contains 11 residues. The gene calls are TRBV6-5 and TRBJ1-2; D perhaps matches TRBD1 (5 bases). The sequence came from a woman aged 45-60 years with COVID-19, enrolled during active disease. Sequenced sample: peripheral blood. The CDR3 DNA sequence: TGTGCCGCGGGGGCTAACTATGGCTACACCTTC. The encoded protein is CAAGANYGYTF.